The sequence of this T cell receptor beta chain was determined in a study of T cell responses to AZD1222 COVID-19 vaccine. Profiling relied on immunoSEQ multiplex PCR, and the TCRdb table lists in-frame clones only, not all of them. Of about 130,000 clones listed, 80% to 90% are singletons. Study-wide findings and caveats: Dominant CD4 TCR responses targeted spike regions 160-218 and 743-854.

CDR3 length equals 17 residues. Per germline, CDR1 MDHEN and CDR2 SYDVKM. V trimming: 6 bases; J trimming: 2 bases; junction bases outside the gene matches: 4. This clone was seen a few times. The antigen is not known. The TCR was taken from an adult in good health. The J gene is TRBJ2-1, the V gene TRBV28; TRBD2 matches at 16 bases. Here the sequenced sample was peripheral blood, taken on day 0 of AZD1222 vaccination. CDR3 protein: CASSTGLAGGPYNEQFF. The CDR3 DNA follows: TGTGCCAGCAGCACGGGACTAGCGGGAGGGCCCTACAATGAGCAGTTCTTC. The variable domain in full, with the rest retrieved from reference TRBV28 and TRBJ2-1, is DVKVTQSSRYLVKRTGEKVFLECVQDMDHENMFWYRQDPGLGLRLIYFSYDVKMKEKGDIPEGYSVSREKKERFSLILESASTNQTSMYLCASSTGLAGGPYNEQFFGPGTRLTVL.